This TCR beta chain was identified in a study of T cells after yellow fever vaccination. Overall study findings and caveats: Weaker, the secondary response had a peak occurring faster, on day 5 versus 15. Clones from primary vaccination mostly reappeared after the booster (over 95% CD4, roughly 87% CD8).

This clonotype was seen many times. Antigen: not known. It was through 5'RACE template switching that TCR cDNA was made, with a universal primer site and UMIs added. TCRdb re-derived calls from the 5' RACE reads in MiXCR, one entry per CDR3 protein. The sample comprises 150,000 to 200,000 distinct CDR3 sequences, 7% to 10% of which are singletons, and roughly 36% rests with the top ten. The V gene's germline CDR1 is SGHVS and CDR2 FNYEAQ. Germline trimming cut 4 bases from V and 7 bases from J; bases unmatched to any gene: 4. The CDR3 runs 13 residues. Source: CD8+ T cells sorted from PBMCs, taken 45 days after the yellow fever booster vaccination. The TCR was taken from a man aged 18 to 30 who received the YFV17D yellow fever vaccine. The gene calls are TRBV7-6 and TRBJ2-1; TRBD1 agrees at 7 bases. For the CDR3, the DNA is TGTGCCAGCAGCTCAGACAGGGCAAATGAGCAGTTCTTC. Translation gives CASSSDRANEQFF.